This T cell receptor (beta chain) was captured in a study of PD-1 blockade in classical Hodgkin lymphoma. The repertoire was sequenced with immunoSEQ multiplex PCR; TCRdb's copy has only in-frame clones and lacks some. This sample has tens of thousands of clones, with roughly 78% found just once. Time point here: cycle 4 day 1 (C4D1), after more than five weeks of nivolumab. All trial patients relapsed after autologous stem cell transplantation. CDR1 and CDR2 (germline): KGHSH, LQKENI. The CDR3 covers 14 residues. The ends were cut back, 1 base at V and 2 bases at J, with 8 bases in the middle. The chain employs TRBV18 and TRBJ1-2, with D unclear. This TCR derives from a human donor with classical Hodgkin lymphoma. This material consisted of peripheral blood mononuclear cells (PBMCs), taken before the fourth cycle of nivolumab. CDR3 region: CASSPRAENYGYTF. The CDR3 nucleotides are TGTGCCAGCTCACCACGGGCAGAGAACTATGGCTACACCTTC.